A single sample is the source of the 25 T cell receptor beta chains below, sequenced in a study of radiotherapy plus CTLA-4 blockade in lung cancer. Clones were sequenced by immunoSEQ multiplex PCR, and TCRdb holds only the in-frame ones, with some missing. The table includes around 80,000 clones, roughly four fifths detected once. Sequencing was performed on peripheral blood, taken from a patient treated with radiotherapy plus ipilimumab. The receptor set was obtained from a human donor with non-small cell lung cancer who had stable disease on radiotherapy plus ipilimumab.

The chain combines TRBV18 with TRBJ2-3; no reliable D call. CDR1 KGHSH and CDR2 LQKENI come from the germline V gene. This CDR3 is 14 amino acids long. With 1 base removed from V and 4 bases from J, the gap between germline ends came to 9 bases. CDR3: CASSPRAGPDTQYF. CDR3 nucleotides: TGTGCCAGCTCACCACGGGCTGGCCCAGATACGCAGTATTTT.

The J gene is TRBJ1-2, the V gene TRBV5-6, with D tentatively TRBD1 (6 bases). Trimming took 0 bases from V and 2 from J, leaving 11 bases between them. CDR1 and CDR2 from the germline V gene are SGHDT and YYEEEE. CDR3 size: 15 residues. The CDR3: CASSLGEGVNYGYTF. The CDR3 DNA reads TGTGCCAGCAGCTTGGGGGAGGGGGTAAACTATGGCTACACCTTC.

This chain connects TRBV4-2 to TRBJ1-4; tentatively, D is TRBD1 (6 bases). CDR1 and CDR2 (germline): LGHNA, YNFKEQ. Deletions cut 4 bases from V and 4 bases from J, with 13 bases between. This CDR3 spans 15 amino acids. CDR3 coding DNA: TGTGCCAGCAGCCGGCAGACAGGACTTAATGAAAAACTGTTTTTT. Encoded protein: CASSRQTGLNEKLFF.

The chain employs TRBV6-1 and TRBJ2-1, with TRBD2 as a possible D gene (6 bases). From germline, CDR1 is MNHNS and CDR2 SASEGT. V was shortened by 4 bases and J by 5 bases, with 15 bases between the two germline ends. This CDR3 has 15 amino acids. CDR3 sequence (DNA): TGTGCCAGCAGTGTCGAAAGGAGGACTAACAATGAGCAGTTCTTC. This gives the protein CASSVERRTNNEQFF.

The rearrangement links TRBV11-1 to TRBJ2-7, with 11 bases that match TRBD1. Germline CDR1 and CDR2: SGHAT and FQDESV (reference sequence). V was clipped by 5 bases and J by 3 bases; unmatched bases: 6. The CDR3 length is 15 residues. Here the CDR3 DNA reads TGTGCCAGCAGCCATAGGACAGGGGGCAACTACGAGCAGTACTTC. It specifies CASSHRTGGNYEQYF. The entire variable domain, with the rest obtained from reference TRBV11-1 and TRBJ2-7, is as follows: EAEVAQSPRYKITEKSQAVAFWCDPISGHATLYWYRQILGQGPELLVQFQDESVVDDSQLPKDRFSAERLKGVDSTLKIQPAELGDSAMYLCASSHRTGGNYEQYFGPGTRLTVT.

The chain uses TRBV29-1 and TRBJ2-7; the D is unclear. This CDR3 comprises 13 residues. The ends were cut back, 5 bases at V and 1 base at J, with 12 bases in the middle. Germline V gives CDR1 SQVTM, CDR2 ANQGSEA. The CDR3 loop reads CSVRAGISYEQYF. As DNA, the CDR3 is TGCAGCGTTCGGGCAGGTATTTCCTACGAGCAGTACTTC.

J is TRBJ1-1 and V is TRBV19, with D tentatively TRBD1 (6 bases). The CDR3 length is 15 residues. Germline V gives CDR1 LNHDA, CDR2 SQIVND (reference sequence). Between the trimmed V and J ends, which lost 6 bases and 5 bases, there was a span of 19 bases. The CDR3 DNA reads TGTGCCAGTAGCCACCGGGGGGGCACTAGGACTGAAGCTTTCTTT. Its translation is CASSHRGGTRTEAFF.

The table lists this clone with a few counts. The rearrangement links TRBV2 to TRBJ2-3, with 9 positions matching TRBD1. With V trimmed by 7 bases and J by 3 bases, 8 bases remained unmatched. Germline CDR1 reads SNHLY; CDR2 reads FYNNEI. This CDR3 region has 15 residues. Here the CDR3 reads CASNVGTGLTDTQYF. Here the CDR3 DNA reads TGTGCCAGCAATGTCGGGACAGGGCTAACAGATACGCAGTATTTT. The complete variable domain, with remaining parts taken from reference TRBV2 and TRBJ2-3, reads EPEVTQTPSHQVTQMGQEVILRCVPISNHLYFYWYRQILGQKVEFLVSFYNNEISEKSEIFDDQFSVERPDGSNFTLKIRSTKLEDSAMYFCASNVGTGLTDTQYFGPGTRLTVL.

This clone is a singleton in its sample. The chain has TRBV19 and TRBJ2-7; 8 bases align to TRBD2. Germline CDR1 LNHDA, CDR2 SQIVND (reference sequence). The length of the CDR3 is 15 residues. Losses at the gene ends were 2 bases for V and 2 bases for J; bases not matched to a gene: 5. The CDR3 is CASSIRLASTYEQYF. The CDR3 DNA follows: TGTGCCAGTAGTATAAGACTAGCGAGTACCTACGAGCAGTACTTC. Filled out from reference TRBV19 and TRBJ2-7, the complete variable domain reads DGGITQSPKYLFRKEGQNVTLSCEQNLNHDAMYWYRQDPGQGLRLIYYSQIVNDFQKGDIAEGYSVSREKKESFPLTVTSAQKNPTAFYLCASSIRLASTYEQYFGPGTRLTVT.

This chain joins TRBV30 and TRBJ2-2, with D possibly matching TRBD1 (6 bases). This CDR3 has 14 residues. Germline CDR1 and CDR2: GTSNPN and SVGIG (reference sequence). CDR3 loop: CAQTPRGNTGELFF. The CDR3 nucleotides are TGTGCTCAAACCCCCAGGGGGAACACCGGGGAGCTGTTTTTT.

The chain joins TRBV18 to TRBJ2-7; D unresolved. Trimming pared 3 bases from V and 6 bases from J, leaving 9 bases between. This CDR3 is 12 amino acids long. Germline CDR1 KGHSH, CDR2 LQKENI. CDR3 nucleotides: TGTGCCAGCTCACCCTCCACATTCGAGCAGTACTTC. Its translation is CASSPSTFEQYF.

The chain employs TRBV12-5 and TRBJ2-1; D gene ambiguous. The V gene's germline CDR1 is LGHNT and CDR2 FRNRAP. This CDR3 is 18 amino acids long. V shed 4 bases and J shed 0 bases, with 19 bases lying between them. CDR3 in DNA: TGTGCTAGTGGTTCATCACCCCTTACTTTGAGCTCCTACAATGAGCAGTTCTTC. It specifies CASGSSPLTLSSYNEQFF.

This chain uses TRBV21-1 with TRBJ2-7; TRBD1 is taken as the D call from the table, unchecked against the DNA. TRBV21-1 is annotated as a pseudogene. This CDR3 comprises 13 residues. As DNA, the CDR3 is TGTGCCAGCAGTACAGAGACCTCCTACGAGCAGTACTTC. As protein: CASSTETSYEQYF.

The rearrangement links TRBV30 to TRBJ1-5; no clear D. V gave up 3 bases and J gave up 8 bases, with 20 bases separating them. Looked up from germline, CDR1 is GTSNPN and CDR2 is SVGIG (reference sequence). The CDR3 contains 15 residues. DNA of the CDR3: TGTGCCTGGAGCGTACCTAATCGGGAGTCGAAGCCCCAGCATTTT. Protein: CAWSVPNRESKPQHF.

This chain joins TRBV2 and TRBJ1-2, with 7 positions matching TRBD1. The CDR3 runs to 13 residues. Trimming took 4 bases from V and 2 from J; bases not matched to a gene: 1. CDR1 and CDR2 (germline): SNHLY, FYNNEI. CDR3 loop: CASSGQGNYGYTF. CDR3 sequence (DNA): TGTGCCAGCAGTGGACAGGGAAACTATGGCTACACCTTC.

The chain employs TRBV7-3 and TRBJ1-2, with D hard to call. The V gene lost 5 bases and the J gene lost 4 bases, with 11 bases spanning the gap. Per the germline V gene, CDR1 is SGHTA and CDR2 is FQGTGA. The CDR3 length is 13 residues. CDR3: CASSEEGGYGYTF. CDR3 sequence (DNA): TGTGCCAGCAGCGAAGAGGGAGGCTATGGCTACACCTTC. The variable domain in full, completed from reference TRBV7-3 and TRBJ1-2, reads GAGVSQTPSNKVTEKGKYVELRCDPISGHTALYWYRQSLGQGPEFLIYFQGTGAADDSGLPNDRFFAVRPEGSVSTLKIQRTERGDSAVYLCASSEEGGYGYTFGSGTRLTVV.

This clone was seen a single time. V gene TRBV5-4 combines with J gene TRBJ2-3; D not resolved. Germline V CDR1 and CDR2: SGHNT, YYREEE (reference sequence). The CDR3 is 15 amino acids. V lost 4 bases and J 0 bases, leaving 12 bases between the germline ends. DNA for the CDR3: TGTGCCAGCAGCAACCCCTTAGCCAGCACAGATACGCAGTATTTT. Amino acid sequence: CASSNPLASTDTQYF. The complete variable domain, with remaining parts taken from reference TRBV5-4 and TRBJ2-3, reads ETGVTQSPTHLIKTRGQQVTLRCSSQSGHNTVSWYQQALGQGPQFIFQYYREEENGRGNFPPRFSGLQFPNYSSELNVNALELDDSALYLCASSNPLASTDTQYFGPGTRLTVL.

This sequence joins TRBV19 and TRBJ2-5; maybe TRBD2 (5 bases). The length of the CDR3 is 17 residues. Trimming stripped 5 bases from V and 2 bases from J, with 21 bases between. Germline V gives CDR1 LNHDA, CDR2 SQIVND (reference sequence). The CDR3 sequence is CASSDGVGPPRQETQYF. CDR3 in DNA: TGTGCCAGTAGTGACGGGGTAGGTCCCCCTCGGCAAGAGACCCAGTACTTC.

V usage is TRBV30 and J usage is TRBJ2-7; 8 positions agree with TRBD2. V lost 2 bases and J lost 7; bases outside the gene matches: 13. This CDR3 has 15 residues. CDR1 and CDR2 (germline): GTSNPN, SVGIG (reference sequence). The CDR3 sequence is CAWSSRGRIMGEQYF. The CDR3 DNA reads TGTGCCTGGAGTTCACGCGGGAGGATAATGGGGGAGCAGTACTTC.

This clone was observed a handful of times. The rearrangement links TRBV5-4 to TRBJ1-1, with TRBD1 matching 10 bases. Per germline, CDR1 SGHNT and CDR2 YYREEE (reference sequence). There are 16 residues in the CDR3. V lost 1 base to trimming and J lost 4 bases; unmatched junction nucleotides: 7. The CDR3 DNA reads TGTGCCAGCAGCTTGCCGGGACAGGGGCGTGGCACTGAAGCTTTCTTT. Translated, it gives CASSLPGQGRGTEAFF.

The chain carries TRBV9 and TRBJ1-2; TRBD1 aligns across 9 bases. Germline-derived CDR1 and CDR2 are SGDLS and YYNGEE. The CDR3 has 15 residues. The trim removed 0 bases at V and 2 bases at J, leaving 2 bases unmatched. CDR3 nucleotide sequence: TGTGCCAGCAGCGTAGTAGGACAGGGGAACTATGGCTACACCTTC. Protein product: CASSVVGQGNYGYTF.

The rearrangement joins TRBV5-4 to TRBJ2-7; D is unresolved. Germline CDR1 and CDR2: SGHNT and YYREEE (reference sequence). This CDR3 spans 13 amino acids. The V end lost 1 base, the J end lost 6 bases, and 11 bases lay between the germline ends. Here the CDR3 DNA reads TGTGCCAGCAGCTTGTCCGCACTCAGCGAGCAGTACTTC. It yields the protein CASSLSALSEQYF.

This clone was recorded only once. This chain connects TRBV6-6 to TRBJ1-2, with TRBD1 matching over 7 bases. J lost 5 bases, V lost 8 bases, and 5 bases had no gene match. The CDR3 runs 12 residues. CDR1 and CDR2 from the germline V gene are MNHNY and SVGAGI (reference sequence). The CDR3 sequence: CASGTELYGYTF. CDR3 bases: TGTGCCAGCGGGACAGAGTTATATGGCTACACCTTC.

This chain joins TRBV7-6 and TRBJ1-6; 10 positions match TRBD1. This CDR3 region has 17 residues. Trimming cost V 5 bases and J 9 bases; bases outside gene matches: 13. Germline V gene data show CDR1 as SGHVS and CDR2 as FNYEAQ. This chain's CDR3 is CASSPMGRTGGSSPLHF. The CDR3, as DNA: TGTGCCAGCAGCCCGATGGGCAGGACAGGGGGTTCTTCACCCCTCCACTTT.

This clone was recorded a few times. The chain is built from TRBV2 and TRBJ2-1; D gene uncertain. The CDR3 consists of 14 residues. Trimming stripped 7 bases from V and 1 base from J, with 11 bases between. Germline V CDR1 and CDR2: SNHLY, FYNNEI. CDR3 sequence (DNA): TGTGCCAGCAAGGTCGCGCTTTCCTACAATGAGCAGTTCTTC. It specifies CASKVALSYNEQFF. The full variable domain, with the rest looked up from reference TRBV2 and TRBJ2-1, is EPEVTQTPSHQVTQMGQEVILRCVPISNHLYFYWYRQILGQKVEFLVSFYNNEISEKSEIFDDQFSVERPDGSNFTLKIRSTKLEDSAMYFCASKVALSYNEQFFGPGTRLTVL.